Listed here are 4 T cell receptor beta chains from one sample, sequenced in a study of response to subunit inactivated influenza vaccine. TCRdb redid the calling of the RT-PCR reads with MiXCR, one entry per CDR3 protein. The sample contains fewer than 650,000 distinct CDR3 sequences, approximately 13% of which appear only once. This specimen was PBMCs from blood, taken roughly 46 days after vaccination. The receptors stem from a man aged 45-65 years who received an inactivated influenza vaccine.

This clonotype was observed at least ten times. This chain links TRBV5-1 with TRBJ2-7, with D possibly called TRBD1 or TRBD2 (5 bases each). The CDR3 contains 15 residues. With 2 bases removed from V and 1 base from J, the gap between germline ends came to 13 bases. Per germline, CDR1 SGHRS and CDR2 YFSETQ. In DNA form, the CDR3 reads TGCGCCAGCAGCTTTATTACGGGACCTTCCTACGAGCAGTACTTC. Protein sequence: CASSFITGPSYEQYF.

The CDR3 is CASSVALEGNEQFF. The CDR3 coding sequence is TGTGCCAGCAGCGTAGCTCTAGAAGGCAATGAGCAGTTCTTC. The chain combines TRBV9 with TRBJ2-1; no firm D call. Germline V CDR1 and CDR2: SGDLS, YYNGEE. Trimming left V 0 bases short and J 6 bases short, with 10 bases between. The CDR3 loop spans 14 amino acids.

This clonotype was counted at least ten times. V gene TRBV6-5 combines with J gene TRBJ2-7; TRBD1 is a possible D gene (5 bases). The CDR3 extends over 12 amino acids. CDR1 MNHEY and CDR2 SVGAGI come from the germline V gene. Trimming cost V 5 bases and J 5 bases, with 10 bases left between them. The CDR3 DNA follows: TGTGCCAGCAGTCGTGGGGCCCACGAGCAGTACTTC. As protein: CASSRGAHEQYF.

This clonotype was detected only a few times. This sequence joins TRBV5-1 and TRBJ2-7; 9 nucleotides agree with TRBD1. The trim removed 3 bases at V and 7 bases at J, leaving 11 bases unmatched. The length of the CDR3 is 15 residues. CDR1 is SGHRS, CDR2 YFSETQ, per germline. CDR3 protein: CASSSTGTGSFEQYF. The CDR3 coding sequence is TGCGCCAGCAGCTCCACCGGGACAGGGTCGTTTGAGCAGTACTTC. The whole variable domain, remainder taken from reference TRBV5-1 and TRBJ2-7, is KAGVTQTPRYLIKTRGQQVTLSCSPISGHRSVSWYQQTPGQGLQFLFEYFSETQRNKGNFPGRFSGRQFSNSRSEMNVSTLELGDSALYLCASSSTGTGSFEQYFGPGTRLTVT.